The clone carrying this TCR beta chain was counted a few times. One junction end disagrees with the germline gene, perhaps due to a read error. The sample is drawn from a study of blood T cells in healthy people across ages. Alongside a J-beta primer mix, a sample-barcoded 5' primer served in a second PCR lasting roughly 6 to 11 cycles. Each CDR3 protein is one row after TCRdb ran MiXCR on the 5' RACE reads. This table holds hundreds of thousands of distinct CDR3 sequences, around a fifth found once. This CDR3 has 15 residues. Germline V lookup: CDR1 SQVTM, CDR2 ANQGSEA. The chain employs TRBV29-1 and TRBJ2-1; 8 bases line up with TRBD2. This clonotype was sampled from a man between 70 and 80 years old in good health. Sequenced sample: blood. CDR3 nucleotide sequence: TGCAGCGTTGAAACCGGGACTAGTTTCCGCAATGTGCAGTTCTTC. It codes for CSVETGTSFRNVQFF.